Sequencing of this T cell receptor (beta chain) was carried out in a study of Ad26.COV2.S vaccination and SARS-CoV-2 variants. Study-level information: The study gave Ad26.COV2.S intramuscularly, once or twice 56 days apart. The study's findings and limits: Recipients given vaccine exceeded placebo recipients in spike-specific TCR breadth.

The data were produced by immunoSEQ multiplex PCR, yet TCRdb's version contains in-frame clones alone and is incomplete. The sample includes a few hundred thousand clones, 88% of them seen just once. The CDR3 consists of 14 residues. With V trimmed by 5 bases and J by 11 bases, 14 bases remained unmatched. The V gene's germline CDR1 is MNHEY and CDR2 SMNVEV (reference sequence). Stated treatment: 19 received Ad26.COV2.S at low or high dose, single or two shots; about 5 received placebo; per-sample allocation not given. It was on day 63 after the first vaccine or placebo injection that samples were taken. Donor was an adult aged 18-55 years in Boston. Worth noting for this clone: The antigen remains unidentified.

The clonotype originates from a person aged 18-65 years who received the Ad26.COV2.S COVID-19 vaccine or a placebo. Here the sequenced sample was peripheral blood, taken in a trial of Ad26.COV2.S vaccine versus placebo. This sequence joins TRBV27 and TRBJ1-1; 7 bases are shared with TRBD1. The CDR3 sequence: CASSPTPGQVKAFF. CDR3 nucleotide sequence: TGTGCCAGCAGTCCAACGCCCGGACAGGTAAAGGCTTTCTTT.